The entry below gives a single TCR beta chain sequence along with its context. This clonotype has just a few counts. What antigen it recognizes has not been identified. The input lacks base qualities; no much larger clone sits a single base away. Reading the germline V gene gives CDR1 SGHTA and CDR2 FQGNSA. The CDR3 runs 15 residues from the cysteine to the phenylalanine. Left in the record is the CDR3 DNA by itself, 45 bases read in frame from the first base. V is cut back by 2 bases and J by 7 bases, with 4 bases in the junction unmatched. All donors were healthy Caucasians. Miltenyi CD45RO+ enrichment and human naive T-cell isolation kits were used to isolate memory (CD45RO+) and naive T cells from PBMC. Library preparation employed 5' RACE. The listed sequencing device is Illumina HiSeq 2000. A universal primer binding site was added through template switching, and the final cDNA carried a unique molecular identifier so that TCR cDNA molecules could be counted accurately. Specific primers in the conserved constant-segment region were used to synthesize first-strand cDNA for TCR alpha and beta chains. To control for contamination, each cDNA library was double barcoded with a SMART-Mk sample barcode plus Illumina barcodes. Two successive PCR steps introduced TruSeq adapter sequences along with Illumina sample barcodes. The TCR alpha and beta cDNA libraries were sequenced on the Illumina HiSeq platform using custom primers. The study's processing was this. Raw reads were processed with MiGEC to extract unique molecular identifiers, and MiXCR was used to determine CDR3 positions. Recombination models were inferred per individual with the repgenHMM and IGoR tools using an EM algorithm. The tcR package in R was used for shared clonotype analysis, with sharing normalized by the product of cloneset sizes. To study raw recombination without the effects of thymic and clonal selection, out-of-frame nonproductive sequences were analyzed. The public sequencing data were trimmed at Q25 with fastp and processed into clonotypes with MiXCR by TCRdb, which kept only in-frame beta chains. Every entry covers one CDR3 protein and lists the most common genes and DNA from its rows. The authors' filters were not applied to this entry. Within this sample are approximately 150,000 distinct CDR3 sequences, with around 3.4% of them counted one time only. The ten largest clones represent 8.1% of the sample.

These data belong to a study of identical twins (dated by TCRdb to the mid-2010s). Context from the whole study: TCR alpha and beta repertoires from monozygotic twins, unrelated adults of various ages and cord blood were deep-sequenced to test whether fetal clonotypes persist. To rule out contamination, the twin experiments were replicated at different times with different library preparation protocols.

What the authors observed across the whole study: Zero-insertion analyses could be partly confounded by invariant T cells such as MAIT and iNKT, though diverse VJ usage argued against such confounding for most clonotypes. Because the same donors could not be followed over many years, conclusions were based on cross-sectional statistical analysis. Out-of-frame TCR alpha sharing in monozygotic twins was systematically underestimated by recombination models, whereas sharing between unrelated individuals was in agreement with the recombination models. Abundant cord blood beta clonotypes had fewer insertions, young adult naive repertoires showed a similar but weaker trend, and memory repertoires showed no such trend. Excess twin sharing in beta out-of-frame sequences was weaker because fewer shared sequences lowered the signal-to-noise ratio. Compared with coincidental sharing between unrelated individuals, out-of-frame TCR alpha sequences shared between twins showed an excess of sequences with low generation probability.

The sample taken for sequencing was memory T cells sorted from blood. The sample's cell subset or site label, decoded: CD45RO+ enriched T cells. This chain joins TRBV7-2 to TRBJ1-6; 8 central nucleotides agree with TRBD1. The sequence came from a man aged 18 to 35 in good health. The DNA sequence is as follows: TGTGCCAGCAGCTTAAGCCAGGGGGCCAATTCACCCCTCCACTTT. This is translated as CASSLSQGANSPLHF.